This T cell receptor beta chain was identified in a study of technical replicates of blood from a few donors (dated 2017 in TCRdb). The library was prepared using the immunoSEQ multiplex PCR assay. Not all clones reach the TCRdb copy of this immuneACCESS table, which keeps in-frame sequences only. Checked studies attribute under half of the gap to unresolved V genes and leave the rest unexplained. The sample table records about 89,000 clones; just under 95% of these occur just once. 0.2% to 0.25% of the sample goes to the ten largest clones. As concerns this clone: This receptor's antigen is unknown. Nothing much larger sits one base from this clone, and base qualities are not available.

This sequence originates from a human donor in good health. The sequencing sample was made of T cells isolated from PBMCs.

The nucleotide sequence is TGTGCCATCAGTGAGCGGGATTCGGACACTGAAGCTTTCTTT. Its amino acids are CAISERDSDTEAFF. The rearranged segments are TRBV10-3 and TRBJ1-1; the D segment cannot be called with confidence. V lost 2 bases and J lost 3 bases; the stretch between them is 10 bases long. The germline V gene gives CDR1 as ENHRY and CDR2 as SYGVKD. Its CDR3 holds 14 amino acids, cysteine through phenylalanine. Only the CDR3 DNA stays, 42 bases, in frame from base 1.